This TCR beta chain was profiled in a study of blood T cell repertoires in COVID-19. Study-level background: Acute-phase and convalescent COVID-19 samples originated in the United States, Italy and Spain. The analysed material was cDNA or gDNA that came from T cells, B-cell-depleted T cells, or PBMCs.

In the original analysis: Reference gene primer amplification in the assay estimated nucleated cell counts. TCRdb's table, derived via immunoSEQ multiplex PCR, lists solely in-frame clones and lacks some. Clone size and V and J calls were adopted from that table, with D and trimming inferred from the DNA. The sample has about 53,000 clones; 75% to 90% are singletons. The V end lost 0 bases, the J end lost 5 bases, and 13 bases lay between the germline ends. CDR1 MGHRA and CDR2 YSYEKL come from the germline V gene. The CDR3 extends over 15 amino acids. The chain is built from TRBV4-1 and TRBJ1-1, with unresolved D. The receptor's source is a man older than 75 with acute or convalescent COVID-19. The sequencing input was peripheral blood. DNA for the CDR3: TGCGCCAGCAGCCAAGATTGGCTTCCGGGAACTGAAGCTTTCTTT. This codes for CASSQDWLPGTEAFF.